One T cell receptor beta chain is described in this entry. Its matching antigen is unknown. Per the germline V gene, CDR1 is MRHNA and CDR2 is SNTAGT. The CDR3 loop spans 15 amino acids. The V segment lost 4 bases and the J segment 9 bases; nucleotides outside the gene matches: 10. Clones were read by immunoSEQ multiplex PCR, and TCRdb kept only the in-frame ones, dropping some. The data show over 3,000 clones, with over 70% seen just once and roughly 5.3% held by the top ten. Documented time point: neoterminal ileum biopsy at postoperative endoscopy, about 6 months after surgery. These data come from a study of T cell repertoires in ileal Crohn's disease. Whole-study context: Postoperative therapy was given to about half: fewer than 14 thiopurines, around 18 anti-TNF agents.

Whole-study findings and limits: Compared with CD4 T cells, sorted CD8 cells carried more expanded clones. Clonal expansions were more frequent in active smokers than non-smokers at surgery.

The chain carries TRBV6-4 and TRBJ2-1; 9 bases map to TRBD2. This clonotype was obtained from an adult with Crohn's disease. Source material: ileal tissue. The DNA for the CDR3 is TGTGCCAGCAGTGTTGCGGGAGGGGCGGCGGGTGAGCAGTTCTTC. This codes for CASSVAGGAAGEQFF.